Each of the 30 T cell receptor beta chains below was sequenced from the same sample in a study of cytomegalovirus exposure and HLA in healthy donors. PCR used 60 Vbeta primers and 13 Jbeta primers. This table comes from immunoSEQ multiplex PCR, and its TCRdb copy is limited to in-frame clones, with some not included. The sample carries some 130,000 clones, 60% to 85% recorded once. Sequencing was done on a sample of PBMCs. The source is a woman aged 40-49 years in good health and CMV-seronegative.

In this sample, this clone turned up a few times. The V call is TRBV5-8, the J call TRBJ2-3, with D unclear. Germline V CDR1 and CDR2: SGHTS, YDEGEE. Trimming removed 1 base from V and 0 bases from J, with 6 bases in between. CDR3 length: 14 amino acids. DNA of the CDR3: TGTGCCAGCAGCTTGCTGGGCAGCACAGATACGCAGTATTTT. Its translation: CASSLLGSTDTQYF.

This sequence joins TRBV7-8 and TRBJ2-1, with TRBD2 matching over 7 bases. Germline assignment: CDR1 SGHVS and CDR2 FQNEAQ. Trimming cost V 5 bases and J 6 bases; bases outside gene matches: 7. The CDR3 extends over 14 amino acids. CDR3 amino acids: CASSRLVAGNEQFF. The CDR3 DNA follows: TGTGCCAGCAGCCGGTTGGTAGCGGGCAATGAGCAGTTCTTC. The variable domain in full, completed from reference TRBV7-8 and TRBJ2-1, reads GAGVSQSPRYKVAKRGQDVALRCDPISGHVSLFWYQQALGQGPEFLTYFQNEAQLDKSGLPSDRFFAERPEGSVSTLKIQRTQQEDSAVYLCASSRLVAGNEQFFGPGTRLTVL.

This clone showed up just once. CDR3 region: CASSYGTGDNYGYTF. DNA of the CDR3: TGTGCCAGCAGCTACGGGACAGGGGATAACTATGGCTACACCTTC. The chain joins TRBV5-4 to TRBJ1-2; 10 bases map to TRBD1. Germline values: CDR1 SGHNT, CDR2 YYREEE (reference sequence). The V and J ends lost 3 bases and 1 base, in that order; junction bases with no gene match: 3. The CDR3 length is 15 residues.

The V and J genes are TRBV30 and TRBJ1-4, with 10 bases lining up with TRBD1. The CDR3 is 13 residues long. The V and J ends lost 3 bases and 12 bases, in that order; junction bases with no gene match: 7. Germline assignment: CDR1 GTSNPN and CDR2 SVGIG (reference sequence). CDR3 residues: CAWSGTGVRQLFF. CDR3 DNA sequence: TGTGCCTGGAGCGGGACAGGGGTGAGGCAACTGTTTTTT.

The CDR3 bases are TGTGCCAGCAGCACCGCCACAGGGTCCTCCTACGAGCAGTACTTC. This codes for CASSTATGSSYEQYF. The rearrangement links TRBV6-6 to TRBJ2-7; possibly TRBD1 for D (6 bases). CDR3 length equals 15 residues. The germline V gene encodes CDR1 MNHNY and CDR2 SVGAGI (reference sequence). V was pared by 6 bases and J by 0 bases, with 15 bases between.

The CDR3 DNA reads TGTGCCAGCAGCTACCAGCGGGGGTGGGGGACCCAGTACTTC. Protein: CASSYQRGWGTQYF. The chain is built from TRBV7-8 and TRBJ2-5; 8 bases map to TRBD2. The CDR3 is 14 amino acids. Unmatched junction bases numbered 8, after V lost 4 bases and J lost 7 bases. Germline V gives CDR1 SGHVS, CDR2 FQNEAQ.

This rearrangement joins TRBV5-1 to TRBJ2-1, with a weak D call TRBD2 (5 bases). There are 12 residues in the CDR3. Germline lookup yields CDR1 SGHRS and CDR2 YFSETQ. V lost 1 base, J lost 10 bases, and 9 bases lay in between. The CDR3 is CASSLFLAEQFF. In DNA form, the CDR3 reads TGCGCCAGCAGCTTGTTCCTAGCAGAGCAGTTCTTC.

The chain combines TRBV7-9 with TRBJ2-1, with no clear D. CDR3 length equals 12 residues. CDR1 and CDR2 (germline): SEHNR, FQNEAQ (reference sequence). The V gene lost 2 bases and the J gene lost 8 bases, with 7 bases spanning the gap. CDR3 protein: CASSLLTDEQFF. The CDR3 nucleotides read TGTGCCAGCAGCTTACTTACGGATGAGCAGTTCTTC.

Only a few counts were recorded for this clone. This chain uses TRBV5-1 with TRBJ2-7, with a tentative D call TRBD1 (5 bases). This CDR3 spans 15 amino acids. From germline, CDR1 is SGHRS and CDR2 YFSETQ. Trimming cost V 2 bases and J 0 bases, with 12 bases left between them. The CDR3 region has the DNA TGCGCCAGCAGCTTTCTAACGGACAACTCCTACGAGCAGTACTTC. Translated, it gives CASSFLTDNSYEQYF.

The chain has TRBV2 and TRBJ2-3; TRBD1 matches at 10 bases. V dropped 10 bases and J dropped 3; count of bases not matched to a gene: 4. Germline CDR1 and CDR2: SNHLY and FYNNEI. CDR3 size: 13 residues. In nucleotides, the CDR3 is TGTGCCAACAGACAGGGGGCGACAGATACGCAGTATTTT. This gives the protein CANRQGATDTQYF.

This clone was found a few times. The chain carries TRBV11-2 and TRBJ2-5; 8 bases match TRBD2. There are 15 residues in the CDR3. The V gene end was trimmed by 0 bases and the J gene end by 5 bases; junction bases not matched to a gene: 5. The germline V gene encodes CDR1 SGHAT and CDR2 FQNNGV. CDR3 loop: CASSLDTGGPETQYF. CDR3 DNA sequence: TGTGCCAGCAGCTTAGATACGGGAGGGCCGGAGACCCAGTACTTC.

The J gene is TRBJ2-5, the V gene TRBV27, with D maybe TRBD1 (6 bases). Germline CDR1 reads MNHEY; CDR2 reads SMNVEV (reference sequence). This CDR3 is 14 amino acids long. Trimming took 6 bases from V and 1 from J, leaving 12 bases between them. For the CDR3, the DNA is TGTGCCAGCAGCCCGACAGGTTCCCAAGAGACCCAGTACTTC. It codes for CASSPTGSQETQYF.

The rearrangement links TRBV27 to TRBJ2-7, with a tentative D call TRBD2 (6 bases). Trimming took off 0 bases at V and 3 bases at J, with 12 bases between the two ends. The CDR3 contains 15 residues. Germline values: CDR1 MNHEY, CDR2 SMNVEV (reference sequence). CDR3 DNA: TGTGCCAGCAGTTTATCGGGGGGTGGACTCTACGAGCAGTACTTC. It encodes CASSLSGGGLYEQYF.

The V call is TRBV7-3, the J call TRBJ2-3; possible D gene TRBD2, 7 bases. The CDR3 totals 16 residues. The germline V gene has CDR1 SGHTA and CDR2 FQGTGA. Trimming shortened V by 5 bases and J by 5 bases, and 20 bases separated the two germline ends. This CDR3 is CASSPPEGGGGDTQYF. Written as DNA, the CDR3 is TGTGCCAGCAGCCCCCCGGAGGGGGGGGGCGGAGATACGCAGTATTTT.

This chain links TRBV6-1 with TRBJ2-1; 12 bases agree with TRBD2. V was pared by 4 bases and J by 6 bases, with 7 bases of the junction left unmatched. Germline V lookup: CDR1 MNHNS, CDR2 SASEGT. This CDR3 is 16 amino acids long. This CDR3 reads CASSVPSGGARNEQFF. The CDR3 DNA is TGTGCCAGCAGTGTCCCTAGCGGGGGGGCTCGCAATGAGCAGTTCTTC.

This chain uses TRBV28 with TRBJ1-1; D gene ambiguous. Germline CDR1 MDHEN, CDR2 SYDVKM. The V end was cut by 6 bases, the J end by 4 bases, with 9 bases between. This CDR3 is 12 amino acids long. The CDR3: CASRPEGTEAFF. In DNA, the CDR3 is TGTGCCAGCAGACCGGAGGGCACTGAAGCTTTCTTT. The entire variable domain, with the rest obtained from reference TRBV28 and TRBJ1-1, is as follows: DVKVTQSSRYLVKRTGEKVFLECVQDMDHENMFWYRQDPGLGLRLIYFSYDVKMKEKGDIPEGYSVSREKKERFSLILESASTNQTSMYLCASRPEGTEAFFGQGTRLTVV.

V is TRBV6-1 and J is TRBJ2-5; 11 nucleotides line up with TRBD2. Germline CDR1 reads MNHNS; CDR2 reads SASEGT. This CDR3 region has 15 residues. Losses at the gene ends were 10 bases for V and 5 bases for J; bases not matched to a gene: 12. The CDR3 loop is CATPSTPSGGETQYF. The CDR3 nucleotides are TGTGCCACCCCTTCTACCCCTAGCGGGGGGGAGACCCAGTACTTC.

The V call is TRBV21-1, the J call TRBJ2-6; the table's D call, TRBD1, was not checked against the DNA. TRBV21-1 is assigned pseudogene status. The CDR3 spans 14 residues. The DNA for the CDR3 is TGTGCCAGTTTTGGGGCTCCTGGGGCCAACGGCCTGACTTTC. Amino acids: CASFGAPGANGLTF.

CDR3 nucleotide sequence: TGTGCCAGCAGTGAATTAGGCAGGGGGCTAAGCGAGCAGTACTTC. It yields the protein CASSELGRGLSEQYF. The J gene is TRBJ2-7, the V gene TRBV6-1; 8 positions agree with TRBD1. CDR1 is MNHNS and CDR2 is SASEGT in the germline V gene. The CDR3 runs 15 residues. The V gene end was trimmed by 2 bases and the J gene end by 6 bases; junction bases not matched to a gene: 9.

This chain connects TRBV19 to TRBJ1-5; D not resolved. CDR3 length: 16 amino acids. The germline gives CDR1 LNHDA, CDR2 SQIVND (reference sequence). The V gene lost 0 bases and the J gene lost 5 bases, with 14 bases spanning the gap. The CDR3 DNA follows: TGTGCCAGTAGTATAGAGAGCTGGCAGGCTCATCAGCCCCAGCATTTT. Encoded protein: CASSIESWQAHQPQHF.

J is TRBJ1-1 and V is TRBV28, with 8 bases matching TRBD1. CDR3 length equals 15 residues. Trimming cost V 5 bases and J 4 bases; bases outside gene matches: 9. The germline CDR1 and CDR2 sequences are MDHEN and SYDVKM. CDR3 amino acids: CASSLSGTGGTEAFF. The CDR3 DNA is TGTGCCAGCAGTCTATCCGGGACAGGTGGCACTGAAGCTTTCTTT. The full variable domain, completed using reference TRBV28 and TRBJ1-1, is DVKVTQSSRYLVKRTGEKVFLECVQDMDHENMFWYRQDPGLGLRLIYFSYDVKMKEKGDIPEGYSVSREKKERFSLILESASTNQTSMYLCASSLSGTGGTEAFFGQGTRLTVV.

V gene TRBV9 combines with J gene TRBJ2-2; 7 bases align to TRBD2. Germline V gene data show CDR1 as SGDLS and CDR2 as YYNGEE. CDR3 size: 15 residues. V lost 4 bases, J lost 3 bases, and 6 bases stayed unmatched. CDR3 sequence reads: CASSREALYTGELFF. In DNA, the CDR3 is TGTGCCAGCAGCCGGGAGGCTCTTTACACCGGGGAGCTGTTTTTT.

This chain links TRBV10-2 with TRBJ2-7; D is possibly TRBD2 (5 bases). V was cut by 0 bases and J by 7 bases, with 16 bases left in between. The CDR3 contains 15 residues. Germline lookup yields CDR1 WSHSY and CDR2 SAAADI. This chain's CDR3 is CASSESTGSGEEQYF. The CDR3 DNA is TGCGCCAGCAGTGAGTCGACGGGATCAGGTGAAGAGCAGTACTTC.

This rearrangement joins TRBV19 to TRBJ2-7; maybe TRBD1 (6 bases). V lost 3 bases and J lost 3, with 12 bases in between. Per germline, CDR1 LNHDA and CDR2 SQIVND (reference sequence). CDR3 length equals 14 residues. CDR3 in DNA: TGTGCCAGTAGTATCCCCGGACAGAACTACGAGCAGTACTTC. Translating it yields CASSIPGQNYEQYF. Combining the CDR3 with reference TRBV19 and TRBJ2-7 gives the whole variable domain DGGITQSPKYLFRKEGQNVTLSCEQNLNHDAMYWYRQDPGQGLRLIYYSQIVNDFQKGDIAEGYSVSREKKESFPLTVTSAQKNPTAFYLCASSIPGQNYEQYFGPGTRLTVT.

Only a few counts were recorded for this clone. The chain joins TRBV7-9 to TRBJ2-3, with 13 bases aligning to TRBD2. V was pared by 4 bases and J by 1 base, with 5 bases of the junction left unmatched. Germline-derived CDR1 and CDR2 are SEHNR and FQNEAQ (reference sequence). The CDR3 loop spans 17 amino acids. CDR3 in amino acids: CASSSGTSGVGTDTQYF. CDR3 sequence (DNA): TGTGCCAGCAGCTCCGGGACTAGCGGGGTGGGCACAGATACGCAGTATTTT.

The chain links TRBV12-5 to TRBJ1-1; maybe TRBD1 (5 bases). This CDR3 is 13 amino acids long. Germline V lookup: CDR1 LGHNT, CDR2 FRNRAP. Between the trimmed V and J ends, which lost 7 bases and 4 bases, there was a span of 13 bases. The CDR3 DNA reads as TGTGCTAGTGCCGGGGGGGGGAGCACTGAAGCTTTCTTT. It yields the protein CASAGGGSTEAFF.

This clone turned up a few times. The chain combines TRBV6-1 with TRBJ2-7; 11 nucleotides line up with TRBD2. The CDR3 sequence is 13 residues long. Per germline, CDR1 MNHNS and CDR2 SASEGT. With 7 bases clipped from V and 4 bases from J, the junction kept 3 bases outside the gene matches. CDR3 region: CASKIAGGYEQYF. As DNA, the CDR3 is TGTGCCAGCAAAATAGCGGGAGGGTACGAGCAGTACTTC.

The chain employs TRBV18 and TRBJ2-1; the match to TRBD2 covers 16 bases. Germline assignment: CDR1 KGHSH and CDR2 LQKENI. CDR3 length: 16 residues. J lost 9 bases, V lost 3 bases, and 5 bases had no gene match. The CDR3 here is CASSPLGLAGGVEQFF. For the CDR3, the DNA is TGTGCCAGCTCACCCCTGGGACTAGCGGGGGGGGTTGAGCAGTTCTTC.

V and J are TRBV6-6 and TRBJ1-5; 9 bases line up with TRBD1. J gave up 4 bases and V 5 bases, and 3 bases lay outside the gene matches. From germline, CDR1 is MNHNY and CDR2 SVGAGI (reference sequence). The CDR3 runs to 14 residues. CDR3 in DNA: TGTGCCAGCAGTCCCGACAGGGGGAATCAGCCCCAGCATTTT. This sequence encodes CASSPDRGNQPQHF.

The V and J genes are TRBV5-1 and TRBJ2-7; TRBD2 might be the D (6 bases). The CDR3 runs to 15 residues. The germline V gene has CDR1 SGHRS and CDR2 YFSETQ. Trimming took off 9 bases at V and 0 bases at J, with 19 bases between the two ends. The CDR3 nucleotides are TGCGCCACCAAATCTGGGGCTAGCGACTCCTACGAGCAGTACTTC. It codes for CATKSGASDSYEQYF.